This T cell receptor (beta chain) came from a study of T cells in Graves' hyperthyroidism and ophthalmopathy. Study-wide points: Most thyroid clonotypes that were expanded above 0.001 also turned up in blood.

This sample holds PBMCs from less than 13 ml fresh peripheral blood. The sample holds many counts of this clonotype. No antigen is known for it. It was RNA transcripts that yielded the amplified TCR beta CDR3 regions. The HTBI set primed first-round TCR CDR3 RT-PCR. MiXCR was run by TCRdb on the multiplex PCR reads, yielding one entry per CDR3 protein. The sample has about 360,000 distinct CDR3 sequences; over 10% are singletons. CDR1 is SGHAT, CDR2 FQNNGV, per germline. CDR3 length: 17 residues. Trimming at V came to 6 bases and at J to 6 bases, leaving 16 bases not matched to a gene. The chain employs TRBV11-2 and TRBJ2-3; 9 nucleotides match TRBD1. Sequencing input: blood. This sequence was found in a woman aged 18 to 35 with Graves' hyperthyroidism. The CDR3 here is CASRPLQGATPGDTQYF. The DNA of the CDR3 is TGTGCCAGCAGGCCGTTACAGGGGGCAACCCCAGGGGATACGCAGTATTTT.